This TCR beta chain was retrieved from a study of cytomegalovirus exposure and HLA in healthy donors. Study-level background: Researchers found that just over 80% of over 350 genotyped donors fell within the Caucasian-associated ancestry cluster.

Points from the study as a whole: The study listed some 160 cytomegalovirus-associated TCR beta chains. Serostatus for CMV was the only available immune exposure information.

About this clone: Its antigen is undetermined.

This CDR3 has 13 amino acids. CDR1 and CDR2 from the germline V gene are MNHEY and SVGAGI. V was pared by 8 bases and J by 6 bases, with 15 bases between. PCR primers comprised 60 Vbeta and 13 Jbeta primers. The repertoire was sequenced with immunoSEQ multiplex PCR; TCRdb's copy has only in-frame clones and lacks some. The sample has over 65,000 clones; roughly 78% are singletons. This TCR came from a middle-aged man in good health and CMV-seronegative. Sequencing was carried out using PBMCs. The chain employs TRBV6-5 and TRBJ2-3; a possible D gene is TRBD2 (6 bases). Here the CDR3 DNA reads TGTGCCAGCCAGCCCCCGGAGGGGGATACGCAGTATTTT. This gives the protein CASQPPEGDTQYF.